Sequencing of this TCR beta chain was carried out in a study of CD8 T cells in ankylosing spondylitis. Overall study results and limits: For ankylosing spondylitis blood, a TCR beta motif of fewer than 10 highly homologous variants appeared characteristic.

One entry per CDR3 protein results from TCRdb running MiXCR on the 5' RACE reads. The table includes 500,000 to 550,000 distinct CDR3 sequences, 9.5% to 15% detected once. This clonotype was seen at least ten times. Antigen unknown. CDR1 and CDR2 from the germline V gene are SGHRS and YFSETQ. This CDR3 is 15 amino acids long. V was trimmed by 0 bases and J by 5 bases, leaving 12 bases between them. The sample was blood, either unsorted or a sorted T cell fraction (not recorded which). The rearrangement uses TRBV5-1 and TRBJ2-1; D remains unclear. The clonotype comes from a male donor with ankylosing spondylitis. CDR3 sequence: CASSLESQIHNEQFF. For the CDR3, the DNA is TGCGCCAGCAGCTTGGAATCACAGATTCACAATGAGCAGTTCTTC.